This T cell receptor (beta chain) was recovered during a study of Graves' ophthalmopathy and Graves' hyperthyroidism (dated by TCRdb to the late 2010s). Background for the entire study: Peripheral blood was collected at initial diagnosis, before any treatment. TCR beta repertoire signatures were used to distinguish Graves' ophthalmopathy from Graves' hyperthyroidism and to predict progression to ophthalmopathy. In total, 135 blood samples were TCR-sequenced: fewer than 50 ophthalmopathy, around 75 hyperthyroidism and about 17 hyperthyroidism-to-ophthalmopathy patients. To explore V-J signatures that distinguish ophthalmopathy from hyperthyroidism, a discovery set of 90 to 100 patients was enrolled, made up of about 40 with ophthalmopathy and under 65 with stable hyperthyroidism. An independent validation cohort comprised fewer than 20 hyperthyroidism patients and over 15 patients who later progressed from hyperthyroidism to ophthalmopathy. T-cell repertoires of thyroid tissue and blood were compared in 5 or 6 hyperthyroidism patients. Following sample collection, hyperthyroidism patients were given methimazole at a starting dose of 30 mg daily, and ophthalmopathy patients were given high-dose intravenous methylprednisolone. Study-wide conclusions, independent of this receptor: No statistical method was used to set the sample size in advance, and the investigators knew which group each participant was assigned to. In validation, the model predicted ophthalmopathy progression with about 71% sensitivity and around 72% specificity; 12 predicted patients were CT-confirmed with GO in a median of about 6.1 months. Among expanded thyroid clonotypes with frequency above 0.001, most also showed up in blood, which suggests that blood repertoires may reflect the thyroid immune response. In cross-validation, the 13-signature model distinguished ophthalmopathy from stable hyperthyroidism with about 89% sensitivity and about 81% specificity, while in the test set the corresponding values were about 79% and 69%.

TCR beta CDR3 regions were amplified from RNA transcripts for repertoire sequencing. The first round was an RT-PCR using HTBI primers with the Qiagen OneStep RT-PCR kit, and this first round was followed by a second-round multiplex PCR, then size selection and purification. The libraries underwent paired-end sequencing with 100 bp reads on an Illumina HiSeq2000. In the authors' own workflow: SOAPnuke was used to process the reads, throwing out any read that had adapters, had uncalled bases, had a mean Phred below 15, or lacked an exact constant-primer or identifier match. COPE v1.2.5 was used to merge the high-quality paired reads. Each unique nucleotide sequence was defined as a clonotype, and clonotypes were aligned to IMGT TRB V, D and J references with MiTCR v1.1. Analysis was restricted to V-J combinations with a frequency above 0.0001, which covered roughly 99% of repertoires. A TCR clonal expansion and chaos score per V-J combination was defined as the ratio of F50 clonal expansion to chaos observed in the TCRdist matrix. Welch's t-statistics and random forest were used to narrow the features down to more than 10 V-J combinations, which were then fed into a naive Bayes classifier. The Morisita-Horn index was used to measure how similar the thyroid and blood repertoires were. TCRdb reprocessing: public reads trimmed at Q25 with fastp, clones called with MiXCR, in-frame beta chains kept. When rows share a CDR3 protein, they turn into one entry using the most common DNA and genes. The V and J calls were not made by the authors but by TCRdb's processing. This sample has under 350,000 distinct CDR3 sequences in its table, and roughly 17% of those were observed once. Approximately 13% of the sample is taken by the ten largest.

Via the germline V gene, CDR1 is MNHEY and CDR2 SVGEGT. V lost 2 bases and J lost 1 base; the stretch between them is 8 bases long. The CDR3 spans 15 residues, from the cysteine through the phenylalanine. Left in the record is the CDR3 DNA by itself, 45 bases read in frame from the first base. Many counts were recorded for this clonotype. The target of this receptor is not known. Qualities for individual bases were not recorded, and no much larger clone is one base off. Ophthalmopathy patients had moderately to severely active disease, Clinical Activity Score of at least 3, NOSPECS grade of at least 4, and disease duration under 3 months. Patients were excluded if they had other autoimmune diseases, uncontrolled infections, pregnancy or lactation. Clinical symptoms, serum thyroxine, TRAb, thyroid ultrasound and orbital computed tomography were used for diagnosis. Using Ficoll-Paque density gradient centrifugation, PBMCs were isolated from about 9.4 ml of fresh peripheral blood. Trizol reagent was used to extract the total RNA, and its quality was then checked on an Agilent 2100 Bioanalyzer.

The receptor was isolated from an adult man with Graves' ophthalmopathy. The V and J genes are TRBV6-2 or TRBV6-3 and TRBJ2-2, with no D gene named confidently. The source material was peripheral blood. The CDR3 corresponds to CASSYARQNTGELFF. The bases are TGTGCCAGCAGTTACGCCCGACAGAACACCGGGGAGCTGTTTTTT.